The 32 T cell receptor beta chains below were found in one sample sequenced in a study of T cell repertoires in cytomegalovirus infection. TCRdb fed the reads into MiXCR, producing one record per CDR3 protein. The repertoire holds about 500,000 distinct CDR3 sequences, with 33% as singletons. Their specific antigens are unknown. The sequences come from cultured PBMCs, collected from culture after CMV antigen stimulation. The receptors were gathered from a human donor in good health (CMV status not recorded). Some clones in this sample may be carry-over from other donors' samples.

This clonotype came up a few times. The chain employs TRBV28 and TRBJ2-7; 14 bases are a match to TRBD2. This CDR3 contains 15 residues. Trimming at V came to 6 bases and at J to 3 bases, leaving 4 bases not matched to a gene. Germline assignment: CDR1 MDHEN and CDR2 SYDVKM. The chain's CDR3 is CASRRLAGGVYEQYF. The CDR3 bases are TGTGCCAGCAGACGACTAGCGGGAGGGGTCTACGAGCAGTACTTC.

The sample holds a few counts of this clonotype. The chain couples TRBV6-5 to TRBJ1-2, with 10 bases that match TRBD1. This CDR3 has 15 residues. Germline loops: CDR1 MNHEY, CDR2 SVGAGI. The V segment lost 5 bases and the J segment 4 bases; nucleotides outside the gene matches: 7. This CDR3 reads CASSPGTGATYGYTF. The CDR3, as DNA: TGTGCCAGCAGTCCAGGGACAGGGGCGACCTATGGCTACACCTTC.

The CDR3 loop is CASSLDRALYEQYF. The CDR3 region has the DNA TGTGCCAGCAGCTTAGACAGGGCCCTTTACGAGCAGTACTTC. The rearrangement joins TRBV7-2 to TRBJ2-7; possibly TRBD1 for D (6 bases). Trimming left V 1 base short and J 4 bases short, with 11 bases between. The germline V gene has CDR1 SGHTA and CDR2 FQGNSA. The CDR3 covers 14 residues.

The chain joins TRBV28 to TRBJ1-5; 11 bases agree with TRBD1. CDR1 and CDR2 from the germline V gene are MDHEN and SYDVKM. The CDR3 runs 14 residues. The J segment lost 5 bases and the V segment lost 6 bases, leaving 3 bases of the junction unmatched. The CDR3 sequence: CASRDRGLDQPQHF. The CDR3 nucleotides read TGTGCCAGCAGGGACAGGGGGCTCGATCAGCCCCAGCATTTT.

This clonotype was observed a handful of times. The chain uses TRBV14 and TRBJ2-3; 9 nucleotides align to TRBD1. The CDR3 has 16 residues. V was clipped by 3 bases and J by 1 base; unmatched bases: 5. Germline V gene lookup returns CDR1 SGHDN and CDR2 FVKESK. The CDR3 region has the DNA TGTGCCAGCAGCCATCGCCGGGACAGGGGCACAGATACGCAGTATTTT. Protein: CASSHRRDRGTDTQYF.

The rearrangement uses TRBV6-1 and TRBJ1-1; D is unresolved. V lost 4 bases to trimming and J lost 4 bases, with 10 bases between them. The CDR3 extends over 13 amino acids. CDR1 MNHNS and CDR2 SASEGT come from the germline V gene. The CDR3 DNA reads as TGTGCCAGCAGTGGTGTAGGCCTCACTGAAGCTTTCTTT. Its translation: CASSGVGLTEAFF.

The CDR3 DNA follows: TGTGCCAGCAGTTTAGAAAGGACTGGAAACACCATATATTTT. Its translation is CASSLERTGNTIYF. The chain recombines TRBV12-3 or TRBV12-4 with TRBJ1-3, with unresolved D. CDR3 length: 14 amino acids. Trimming stripped 1 base from V and 2 bases from J, with 6 bases between.

The rearrangement joins TRBV7-9 to TRBJ2-1; 8 positions match TRBD2. The CDR3 sequence is 17 residues long. Per the germline V gene, CDR1 is SEHNR and CDR2 is FQNEAQ (reference sequence). V trimming: 5 bases; J trimming: 2 bases; junction bases outside the gene matches: 11. CDR3 coding DNA: TGTGCCAGCAGCCCATGGACTAGCTCACAAGCCTACAATGAGCAGTTCTTC. This translates into CASSPWTSSQAYNEQFF.

V and J are TRBV25-1 and TRBJ2-2; 7 bases match TRBD2. Trimming took 6 bases from V and 5 from J; bases not matched to a gene: 12. This CDR3 spans 16 amino acids. CDR1 and CDR2 (germline): MGHDK, SYGVNS. The CDR3 region is CASSPNSGVGTGELFF. In DNA form, the CDR3 reads TGTGCCAGCAGCCCTAACAGCGGGGTAGGGACCGGGGAGCTGTTTTTT.

This clonotype has more than one count but fewer than ten. V gene TRBV6-2 or TRBV6-3 combines with J gene TRBJ2-2; the D is unclear. CDR1 MNHEY and CDR2 SVGEGT come from the germline V gene. The CDR3 extends over 14 amino acids. V was shortened by 3 bases and J by 6 bases, with 11 bases between the two germline ends. The CDR3 reads CASSYGHSAGELFF. In DNA, the CDR3 is TGTGCCAGCAGTTATGGTCACAGTGCCGGGGAGCTGTTTTTT.

V usage is TRBV7-4 and J usage is TRBJ2-7; D is uncertain. The germline V gene encodes CDR1 SGHVT and CDR2 SQSDAQ. Between the trimmed V and J ends, which lost 1 base and 3 bases, there was a span of 7 bases. The CDR3 sequence is 13 residues long. Here the CDR3 reads CASSLEGGYEQYF. CDR3 sequence (DNA): TGTGCCAGCAGCTTAGAGGGCGGCTACGAGCAGTACTTC.

This clonotype was observed a few times. The rearrangement joins TRBV7-8 to TRBJ2-3; the D gene is possibly TRBD2 (6 bases). The germline V gene has CDR1 SGHVS and CDR2 FQNEAQ. The V gene lost 7 bases and the J gene lost 2 bases, with 16 bases spanning the gap. The CDR3 has 15 residues. CDR3 bases: TGTGCCAGCAACGGTAGGAGGGCCAACACAGATACGCAGTATTTT. Translation: CASNGRRANTDTQYF.

As to this clonotype: One junction end disagrees with the germline gene, perhaps due to a read error. V gene TRBV24-1 combines with J gene TRBJ1-2; possibly TRBD1 for D (5 bases). CDR3 size: 11 residues. CDR1 and CDR2 (germline): KGHDR, SFDVKD. The CDR3 DNA is TGTGCCACCGATGCCCCTCGGGGCCCGGCCTTC. This codes for CATDAPRGPAF.

The J gene is TRBJ1-6, the V gene TRBV7-6; tentatively, D is TRBD1 (5 bases). V lost 6 bases, J lost 14 bases, and 17 bases lay in between. CDR3 size: 13 residues. Germline V gives CDR1 SGHVS, CDR2 FNYEAQ. The CDR3 DNA follows: TGTGCCAGCAGGTTACAGGAGAAGGGGACCCTCCACTTT. Residues: CASRLQEKGTLHF.

This sequence joins TRBV7-1 and TRBJ2-3; D is undetermined. TRBV7-1 is known as an ORF, though its function is uncertain. The CDR3 has 12 residues. The V and J ends lost 7 bases and 5 bases respectively, with 10 bases between them. CDR3 sequence: CASTPTGDTQYF. CDR3 sequence (DNA): TGTGCCAGCACCCCGACCGGAGATACGCAGTATTTT.

The genes are TRBV19 and TRBJ2-7, with 12 bases identical to TRBD2. Germline trimming cut 6 bases from V and 4 bases from J; bases unmatched to any gene: 4. Germline V gene sequence: CDR1 LNHDA, CDR2 SQIVND (reference sequence). The CDR3 is 14 amino acids. CDR3 sequence: CASRELAGGYEQYF. The CDR3, as DNA: TGTGCCAGTAGGGAACTAGCGGGAGGATACGAGCAGTACTTC. Full variable domain (remainder filled in from reference TRBV19 and TRBJ2-7): DGGITQSPKYLFRKEGQNVTLSCEQNLNHDAMYWYRQDPGQGLRLIYYSQIVNDFQKGDIAEGYSVSREKKESFPLTVTSAQKNPTAFYLCASRELAGGYEQYFGPGTRLTVT.

This chain joins TRBV11-2 and TRBJ2-1; D may be TRBD2 (6 bases). Germline V lookup: CDR1 SGHAT, CDR2 FQNNGV. Trimming took off 4 bases at V and 2 bases at J, with 12 bases between the two ends. The CDR3 covers 15 residues. CDR3 residues: CASSSLAMAYNEQFF. The CDR3 DNA reads as TGTGCCAGCAGCTCACTAGCAATGGCCTACAATGAGCAGTTCTTC. The whole variable domain, remainder taken from reference TRBV11-2 and TRBJ2-1, is EAGVAQSPRYKIIEKRQSVAFWCNPISGHATLYWYQQILGQGPKLLIQFQNNGVVDDSQLPKDRFSAERLKGVDSTLKIQPAKLEDSAVYLCASSSLAMAYNEQFFGPGTRLTVL.

This clonotype was recorded many times. V usage is TRBV7-2 and J usage is TRBJ2-3; D perhaps matches TRBD1 (5 bases). V was cut by 1 base and J by 4 bases, with 15 bases left in between. CDR1 is SGHTA and CDR2 is FQGNSA in the germline V gene. There are 16 residues in the CDR3. The CDR3 is CASSLVPVTGADTQYF. The CDR3 nucleotides read TGTGCCAGCAGCTTAGTCCCCGTAACAGGTGCAGATACGCAGTATTTT.

In its sample, this clonotype was seen many times. The rearrangement links TRBV7-2 to TRBJ1-1; perhaps TRBD1 as D (6 bases). Between the trimmed V and J ends, which lost 4 bases and 0 bases, there was a span of 12 bases. The CDR3 runs 15 residues. Per the germline V gene, CDR1 is SGHTA and CDR2 is FQGNSA. The CDR3 region is CASSWGQVMNTEAFF. For the CDR3, the DNA is TGTGCCAGCAGCTGGGGGCAGGTCATGAACACTGAAGCTTTCTTT.

This clonotype was observed at least ten times. The rearrangement links TRBV7-2 to TRBJ2-7, with 7 positions matching TRBD1. Germline values: CDR1 SGHTA, CDR2 FQGNSA. The V segment lost 2 bases and the J segment 3 bases; nucleotides outside the gene matches: 4. The CDR3 length is 14 residues. The CDR3 spells CASSLRGQLYEQYF. The CDR3 DNA sequence: TGTGCCAGCAGCTTAAGGGGACAGCTCTACGAGCAGTACTTC. The full variable domain, in which reference TRBV7-2 and TRBJ2-7 provide the parts outside the CDR3, is GAGVSQSPSNKVTEKGKDVELRCDPISGHTALYWYRQSLGQGLEFLIYFQGNSAPDKSGLPSDRFSAERTGGSVSTLTIQRTQQEDSAVYLCASSLRGQLYEQYFGPGTRLTVT.

This chain connects TRBV6-2 or TRBV6-3 to TRBJ1-5; tentative D call: TRBD1 (6 bases). CDR1 MNHEY and CDR2 SVGEGT come from the germline V gene. V was cut by 0 bases and J by 6 bases, with 9 bases left in between. This CDR3 is built from 14 residues. The CDR3 region has the DNA TGTGCCAGCAGTTACTCGAGCAGGGGTCAGCCCCAGCATTTT. The encoded protein is CASSYSSRGQPQHF.

This chain joins TRBV12-3 or TRBV12-4 and TRBJ2-2, with unresolved D. V lost 3 bases, J lost 10 bases, and 27 bases lay in between. The CDR3 is 18 amino acids. DNA of the CDR3: TGTGCCAGCAGTTTTGGGCTTGCGCAGGCACAAATCTTTCAGGAGCTGTTTTTT. Its translation: CASSFGLAQAQIFQELFF.

This clonotype was seen only a few times. V usage is TRBV24-1 and J usage is TRBJ1-5; possibly TRBD1 for D (5 bases). CDR1 is KGHDR and CDR2 is SFDVKD in the germline V gene. This CDR3 is built from 17 residues. V was trimmed by 7 bases and J by 0 bases, leaving 18 bases between them. The CDR3 spells CATRRRRGRYSNQPQHF. The CDR3 region has the DNA TGTGCCACCAGACGGAGGAGGGGACGATATAGCAATCAGCCCCAGCATTTT.

The chain's CDR3 is CASSYGTGGLAGRTGELFF. CDR3 DNA sequence: TGTGCCAGCAGCTACGGGACAGGTGGACTAGCGGGACGCACCGGGGAGCTGTTTTTT. The J gene is TRBJ2-2, the V gene TRBV7-8, with 12 positions matching TRBD2. CDR1 SGHVS and CDR2 FQNEAQ come from the germline V gene. The ends lost 4 bases at V and 4 bases at J; junction bases unmatched: 13. The CDR3 contains 19 residues.

In regard to this clonotype: In this CDR3 the conserved last residue, phenylalanine or tryptophan, is missing, so a read error is likely. It is unclear where the CDR3 begins or ends on the DNA, so no DNA is shown, and the CDR3 is as TCRdb lists it. The chain has TRBV2 and TRBJ2-7; the tabulated D call, TRBD1, remains unverified against the DNA. Ends included, the CDR3 has 15 residues. CDR1 and CDR2 (germline): SNHLY, FYNNEI. CDR3 sequence: CASSTEAAGTFTPPG.

The chain combines TRBV9 with TRBJ1-2; TRBD1 might be the D (5 bases). The length of the CDR3 is 14 residues. CDR1 and CDR2 from the germline V gene are SGDLS and YYNGEE. Deletions cut 3 bases from V and 4 bases from J, with 13 bases between. CDR3 sequence (DNA): TGTGCCAGCAGCGCAGGGACCCTCGGCTATGGCTACACCTTC. This sequence encodes CASSAGTLGYGYTF.

V and J are TRBV6-2 or TRBV6-3 and TRBJ2-1, with unresolved D. The CDR3 sequence is 13 residues long. Trimming left V 10 bases short and J 8 bases short, with 18 bases between. Per the germline V gene, CDR1 is MNHEY and CDR2 is SVGEGT. CDR3 protein: CATRPNGFDEQFF. The CDR3 DNA sequence: TGTGCCACCCGGCCTAATGGGTTCGATGAGCAGTTCTTC.

This chain uses TRBV19 with TRBJ1-5; 10 bases map to TRBD1. Germline loops: CDR1 LNHDA, CDR2 SQIVND (reference sequence). Losses at the gene ends were 3 bases for V and 6 bases for J; bases not matched to a gene: 5. The CDR3 extends over 15 amino acids. The chain's CDR3 is CASSMGQGLRQPQHF. The CDR3, as DNA: TGTGCCAGTAGTATGGGACAGGGGCTTCGTCAGCCCCAGCATTTT.

The J gene is TRBJ2-1, the V gene TRBV7-8; D unresolved. The CDR3 is 15 amino acids. Trimming cost V 0 bases and J 7 bases, with 13 bases left between them. Germline lookup yields CDR1 SGHVS and CDR2 FQNEAQ. The DNA of the CDR3 is TGTGCCAGCAGCTTAGCCCGGGTTATGGGAAATGAGCAGTTCTTC. Protein sequence: CASSLARVMGNEQFF. Full variable domain (remainder filled in from reference TRBV7-8 and TRBJ2-1): GAGVSQSPRYKVAKRGQDVALRCDPISGHVSLFWYQQALGQGPEFLTYFQNEAQLDKSGLPSDRFFAERPEGSVSTLKIQRTQQEDSAVYLCASSLARVMGNEQFFGPGTRLTVL.

This rearrangement joins TRBV12-3 or TRBV12-4 to TRBJ2-2; D may correspond to TRBD1 or TRBD2 (5 bases each). This CDR3 region has 16 residues. Trimming cost V 4 bases and J 4 bases, with 16 bases left between them. The CDR3 is CASSSPGTAGTGELFF. In nucleotides, the CDR3 is TGTGCCAGCAGTTCCCCGGGGACCGCTGGCACCGGGGAGCTGTTTTTT.

The CDR3 region is CASSGTQGAGEKLFF. In nucleotides, the CDR3 is TGTGCCAGCAGCGGCACACAGGGGGCGGGGGAAAAACTGTTTTTT. This chain links TRBV11-2 with TRBJ1-4; 9 bases match TRBD1. Germline V lookup: CDR1 SGHAT, CDR2 FQNNGV. V lost 5 bases to trimming and J lost 8 bases; unmatched junction nucleotides: 9. The CDR3 extends over 15 amino acids. Complete variable domain (other parts from reference TRBV11-2 and TRBJ1-4): EAGVAQSPRYKIIEKRQSVAFWCNPISGHATLYWYQQILGQGPKLLIQFQNNGVVDDSQLPKDRFSAERLKGVDSTLKIQPAKLEDSAVYLCASSGTQGAGEKLFFGSGTQLSVL.

The chain couples TRBV19 to TRBJ1-5; D unclear. The CDR3 is made up of 13 amino acids. The V gene's germline CDR1 is LNHDA and CDR2 SQIVND (reference sequence). V dropped 9 bases and J dropped 0 bases, with 9 bases sitting between them. In DNA, the CDR3 is TGTGCCAGCCATGATCATAGCAATCAGCCCCAGCATTTT. This sequence encodes CASHDHSNQPQHF.